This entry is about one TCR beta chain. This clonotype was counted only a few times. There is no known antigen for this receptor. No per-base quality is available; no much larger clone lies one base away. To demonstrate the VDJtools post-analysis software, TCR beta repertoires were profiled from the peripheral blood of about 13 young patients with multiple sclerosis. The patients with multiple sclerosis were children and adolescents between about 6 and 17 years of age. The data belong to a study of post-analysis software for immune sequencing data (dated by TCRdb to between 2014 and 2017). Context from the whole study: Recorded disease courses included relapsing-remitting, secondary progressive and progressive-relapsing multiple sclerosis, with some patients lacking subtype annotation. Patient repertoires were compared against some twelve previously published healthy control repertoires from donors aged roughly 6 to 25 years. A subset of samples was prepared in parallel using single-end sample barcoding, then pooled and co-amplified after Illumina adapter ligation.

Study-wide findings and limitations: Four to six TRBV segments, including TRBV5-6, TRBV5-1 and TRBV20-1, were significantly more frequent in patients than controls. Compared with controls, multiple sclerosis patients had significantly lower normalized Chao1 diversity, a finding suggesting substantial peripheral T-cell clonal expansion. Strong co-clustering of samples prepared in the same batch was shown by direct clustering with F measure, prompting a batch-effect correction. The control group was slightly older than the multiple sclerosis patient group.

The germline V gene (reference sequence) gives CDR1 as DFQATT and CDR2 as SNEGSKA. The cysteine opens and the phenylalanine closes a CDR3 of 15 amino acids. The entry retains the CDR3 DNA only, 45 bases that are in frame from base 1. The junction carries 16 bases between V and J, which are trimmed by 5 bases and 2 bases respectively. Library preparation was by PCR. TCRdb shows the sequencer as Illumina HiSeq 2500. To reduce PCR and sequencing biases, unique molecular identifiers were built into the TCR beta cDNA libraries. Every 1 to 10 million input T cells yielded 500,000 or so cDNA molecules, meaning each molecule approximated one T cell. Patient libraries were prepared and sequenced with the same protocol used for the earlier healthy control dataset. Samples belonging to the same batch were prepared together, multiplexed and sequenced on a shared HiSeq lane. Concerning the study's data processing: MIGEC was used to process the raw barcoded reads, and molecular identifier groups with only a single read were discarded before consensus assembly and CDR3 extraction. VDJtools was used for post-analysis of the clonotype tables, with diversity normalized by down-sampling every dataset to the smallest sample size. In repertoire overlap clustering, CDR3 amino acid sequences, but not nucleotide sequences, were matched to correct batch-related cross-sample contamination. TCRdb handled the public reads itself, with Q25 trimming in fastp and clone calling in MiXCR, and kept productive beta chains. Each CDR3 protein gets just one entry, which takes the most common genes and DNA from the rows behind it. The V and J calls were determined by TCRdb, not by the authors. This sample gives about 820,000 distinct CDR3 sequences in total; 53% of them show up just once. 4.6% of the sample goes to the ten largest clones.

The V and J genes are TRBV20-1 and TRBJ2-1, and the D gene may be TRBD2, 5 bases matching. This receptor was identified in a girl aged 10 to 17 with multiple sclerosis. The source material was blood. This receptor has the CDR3 CSASGLSATYNEQFF. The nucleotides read TGCAGTGCTTCCGGACTTTCAGCTACCTACAATGAGCAGTTCTTC.